This section outlines one T cell receptor beta chain sequence together with its context. Its target is unknown. The CDR3 consists of 13 residues. V dropped 0 bases and J dropped 13 bases, with 12 bases sitting between them. The germline V gene encodes CDR1 MNHEY and CDR2 SVGAGI. Method: immunoSEQ multiplex PCR; TCRdb's copy keeps in-frame clones and lacks some. The repertoire holds some 80,000 clones, with less than 90% as singletons. Time point here: blood 4 weeks post-SBRT, at nephrectomy. Described treatment: 15 Gy SBRT to primary tumor, nephrectomy 4 weeks later. Nephrectomy followed 15 Gy stereotactic body radiation by 4 weeks. The source of the sample is a study of radiation and T cells in renal cell carcinoma. Study findings and constraints: Without pretreatment biopsies, baseline tumor clonotype presence was undetermined. In blood, top tumor clones expanded by 2 weeks, shrinking by 4.

The origin of this receptor is an older woman with renal cell carcinoma. The material was blood, obtained from a patient whose treatment included radiotherapy and nephrectomy. The gene calls are TRBV6-5 and TRBJ2-2, with D possibly being TRBD2 (6 bases). The CDR3 coding sequence is TGTGCCAGCAGTTACTCTTCGGAGGGAGGGCTGTTTTTT. Translation gives CASSYSSEGGLFF.